The 29 T cell receptor beta chains listed next were all sequenced from one sample in a study of cytomegalovirus exposure and HLA in healthy donors. With 60 Vbeta and 13 Jbeta primers, the PCR was carried out. This table comes from immunoSEQ multiplex PCR, and its TCRdb copy is limited to in-frame clones, with some not included. The sample includes about 120,000 clones, 75% to 80% of them seen just once. The sample comprised PBMCs. These TCRs come from a woman in her 30s in good health and CMV-seropositive.

This rearrangement joins TRBV6-4 to TRBJ1-6, with 7 bases aligning to TRBD1. There are 14 residues in the CDR3. CDR1 and CDR2 (germline): MRHNA, SNTAGT. V gave up 4 bases and J gave up 8 bases; unmatched junction bases: 5. CDR3 bases: TGTGCCAGCAGTGGAGGGGGCGCAGATTCACCCCTCCACTTT. Its protein product is CASSGGGADSPLHF.

This clone was recorded a few times. The V call is TRBV7-2, the J call TRBJ2-4, with 8 positions matching TRBD2. The CDR3 contains 15 residues. The germline V gene has CDR1 SGHTA and CDR2 FQGNSA. V shed 5 bases, J shed 8 bases, and the junction held 11 bases outside the gene matches. The CDR3 coding sequence is TGTGCCAGCAGCACAAGCGGGGGTCTCTTGGACATTCAGTACTTC. This translates into CASSTSGGLLDIQYF.

In its sample, this clone was seen once. The chain recombines TRBV6-1 with TRBJ1-6; D remains unclear. Trimming took off 2 bases at V and 10 bases at J, with 18 bases between the two ends. The CDR3 loop spans 16 amino acids. The germline V gene encodes CDR1 MNHNS and CDR2 SASEGT. The CDR3 DNA reads TGTGCCAGCAGTGAAATTTTTTTGGGCCTCACCTCACCCCTCCACTTT. This codes for CASSEIFLGLTSPLHF.

A remark on this clone: An end of the junction differs from the germline gene, which may be a read error. The chain carries TRBV6-5 and TRBJ2-7, with TRBD2 identical over 7 bases. This CDR3 is built from 13 residues. Germline V CDR1 and CDR2: MNHEY, SVGAGI. The CDR3 protein is CASSYRGETAVNF. CDR3 nucleotide sequence: TGTGCCAGCAGTTACCGGGGGGAGACAGCCGTGAACTTC.

J is TRBJ1-2 and V is TRBV29-1; TRBD1 matches 8 bases. The CDR3 totals 13 residues. The ends lost 8 bases at V and 8 bases at J; junction bases unmatched: 13. The germline V gene encodes CDR1 SQVTM and CDR2 ANQGSEA. CDR3 loop: CSSTMTGEGGYTF. As DNA, the CDR3 is TGCAGCTCGACAATGACAGGGGAGGGCGGCTACACCTTC.

The V gene is TRBV11-2, the J gene TRBJ2-4; 14 nucleotides match TRBD2. Per germline, CDR1 SGHAT and CDR2 FQNNGV. The length of the CDR3 is 19 residues. The junction had 6 bases not matched to a gene; V was cut back by 2 bases and J by 0 bases. DNA of the CDR3: TGTGCCAGCAGCTTAAGACTAGCGGGGGGGATCTTAGCCAAAAACATTCAGTACTTC. Translating it yields CASSLRLAGGILAKNIQYF.

This clone was observed at least ten times. The V and J genes are TRBV5-4 and TRBJ1-6, with D perhaps TRBD1 (6 bases). The V and J ends lost 4 bases and 7 bases respectively, with 12 bases between them. CDR3 length equals 14 residues. CDR1 and CDR2 from the germline V gene are SGHNT and YYREEE (reference sequence). The CDR3 DNA sequence: TGTGCCAGCAGCCTTAGTCAGGGGAATTCACCCCTCCACTTT. It codes for CASSLSQGNSPLHF.

This chain links TRBV10-3 with TRBJ1-2, with TRBD1 as a possible D gene (5 bases). The CDR3 is 12 residues long. Trimming cost V 6 bases and J 7 bases, with 12 bases left between them. Germline V lookup: CDR1 ENHRY, CDR2 SYGVKD. Here the CDR3 DNA reads TGTGCCATCAGACCCGGCGGGGGTGGCTACACCTTC. It translates to CAIRPGGGGYTF.

The chain combines TRBV9 with TRBJ1-2, with D uncertain. Germline V gene lookup returns CDR1 SGDLS and CDR2 YYNGEE. The CDR3 sequence is 15 residues long. The germline V and J ends were trimmed by 4 bases and 3 bases, with 16 bases remaining between them. The CDR3 bases are TGTGCCAGCAGCCCGACTCCCGGGGTGCACTATGGCTACACCTTC. It translates to CASSPTPGVHYGYTF. Based on the CDR3 plus reference TRBV9 and TRBJ1-2, the full variable domain is DSGVTQTPKHLITATGQRVTLRCSPRSGDLSVYWYQQSLDQGLQFLIQYYNGEERAKGNILERFSAQQFPDLHSELNLSSLELGDSALYFCASSPTPGVHYGYTFGSGTRLTVV.

A remark on this clone: The junction does not match germline at one end; this may be a read error. This same CDR3 is encoded by further DNA sequences in the sample. The chain recombines TRBV5-1 with TRBJ1-1; possible D gene TRBD1, 5 bases. The CDR3 length is 14 residues. Germline CDR1 SGHRS, CDR2 YFSETQ. CDR3 residues: CASGLTGGGTEAFF. Written as DNA, the CDR3 is TGCGCCAGCGGCTTGACGGGGGGGGGCACTGAAGCTTTCTTT.

The chain links TRBV5-4 to TRBJ2-1, with D maybe TRBD2 (6 bases). There are 11 residues in the CDR3. V was pared by 4 bases and J by 10 bases, with 9 bases between. Germline CDR1 is SGHNT and CDR2 is YYREEE (reference sequence). The CDR3 here is CASSTGGEQFF. DNA of the CDR3: TGTGCCAGCAGCACCGGAGGGGAGCAGTTCTTC. The whole variable domain, filled in from reference TRBV5-4 and TRBJ2-1, reads ETGVTQSPTHLIKTRGQQVTLRCSSQSGHNTVSWYQQALGQGPQFIFQYYREEENGRGNFPPRFSGLQFPNYSSELNVNALELDDSALYLCASSTGGEQFFGPGTRLTVL.

The genes are TRBV6-6 and TRBJ1-2, with D tentatively TRBD1 (5 bases). The CDR3 length is 15 residues. With 2 bases removed from V and 5 bases from J, the gap between germline ends came to 15 bases. In germline, CDR1 is MNHNY, CDR2 SVGAGI (reference sequence). The CDR3 loop is CASSYTQTGGYGYTF. As DNA, the CDR3 is TGTGCCAGCAGTTACACCCAGACGGGGGGTTATGGCTACACCTTC.

This chain uses TRBV25-1 with TRBJ1-4, with D possibly matching TRBD1 (5 bases). Per the germline V gene, CDR1 is MGHDK and CDR2 is SYGVNS. This CDR3 spans 14 amino acids. Between the trimmed V and J ends, which lost 4 bases and 8 bases, there was a span of 14 bases. CDR3 coding DNA: TGTGCCAGCAGTGTGCCAGGCAGGGCGGAAAAACTGTTTTTT. Translated: CASSVPGRAEKLFF. The full variable domain, completed using reference TRBV25-1 and TRBJ1-4, is EADIYQTPRYLVIGTGKKITLECSQTMGHDKMYWYQQDPGMELHLIHYSYGVNSTEKGDLSSESTVSRIRTEHFPLTLESARPSHTSQYLCASSVPGRAEKLFFGSGTQLSVL.

The chain is built from TRBV5-4 and TRBJ2-1; 8 bases map to TRBD2. J lost 6 bases, V lost 7 bases, and 9 bases had no gene match. Germline CDR1 SGHNT, CDR2 YYREEE (reference sequence). The CDR3 spans 14 residues. The CDR3 DNA sequence: TGTGCCAGCTCGCCGGGACTAGGGGTCAATGAGCAGTTCTTC. Protein: CASSPGLGVNEQFF.

This rearrangement joins TRBV19 to TRBJ1-1, with D maybe TRBD1 (5 bases). V shed 5 bases and J shed 5 bases, with 12 bases lying between them. The CDR3 length is 13 residues. Germline-derived CDR1 and CDR2 are LNHDA and SQIVND (reference sequence). The CDR3 spells CASSFREGTEAFF. In nucleotides, the CDR3 is TGTGCCAGTAGTTTCAGGGAGGGGACTGAAGCTTTCTTT.

The chain couples TRBV5-4 to TRBJ2-3, with D maybe TRBD2 (5 bases). This CDR3 spans 14 amino acids. With 4 bases removed from V and 3 bases from J, the gap between germline ends came to 12 bases. The V gene's germline CDR1 is SGHNT and CDR2 YYREEE (reference sequence). CDR3 DNA: TGTGCCAGCAGCGTAACTAGTGGGACAGATACGCAGTATTTT. Protein sequence: CASSVTSGTDTQYF.

The chain combines TRBV11-1 with TRBJ2-1; D not resolved. Trimming took 5 bases from V and 0 from J, leaving 8 bases between them. CDR3 length: 14 residues. Germline-derived CDR1 and CDR2 are SGHAT and FQDESV (reference sequence). CDR3 DNA sequence: TGTGCCAGCAGCCCCCTCTCCTCCTACAATGAGCAGTTCTTC. It codes for CASSPLSSYNEQFF.

V and J are TRBV5-1 and TRBJ2-7, with 8 positions matching TRBD1. The CDR3 contains 14 residues. Germline values: CDR1 SGHRS, CDR2 YFSETQ. The V and J ends lost 4 bases and 4 bases, in that order; junction bases with no gene match: 7. The CDR3 bases are TGCGCCAGCAGCGGACAGGGAGGTGGGTACGAGCAGTACTTC. This codes for CASSGQGGGYEQYF.

This clone has only a few counts. The chain is built from TRBV6-4 and TRBJ2-7, with D perhaps matching TRBD2 (7 bases). CDR1 and CDR2 (germline): MRHNA, SNTAGT. V dropped 2 bases and J dropped 1 base, with 27 bases sitting between them. The CDR3 totals 20 residues. CDR3 sequence: CASSDPGPPRGRQESYEQYF. The CDR3 region has the DNA TGTGCCAGCAGTGACCCGGGACCGCCGCGGGGGAGACAGGAGTCCTACGAGCAGTACTTC.

This clone occurred a few times. The rearrangement links TRBV7-9 to TRBJ2-2, with D unclear. The V end lost 1 base, the J end lost 1 base, and 7 bases lay between the germline ends. CDR3 length: 15 residues. The germline gives CDR1 SEHNR, CDR2 FQNEAQ (reference sequence). CDR3 in amino acids: CASSLDAGNTGELFF. The CDR3, as DNA: TGTGCCAGCAGCTTAGATGCAGGGAACACCGGGGAGCTGTTTTTT. Filled out from reference TRBV7-9 and TRBJ2-2, the complete variable domain reads DTGVSQNPRHKITKRGQNVTFRCDPISEHNRLYWYRQTLGQGPEFLTYFQNEAQLEKSRLLSDRFSAERPKGSFSTLEIQRTEQGDSAMYLCASSLDAGNTGELFFGEGSRLTVL.

V is TRBV19 and J is TRBJ1-4, with a tentative D call TRBD1 (5 bases). The V end lost 7 bases, the J end lost 3 bases, and 15 bases lay between the germline ends. Germline values: CDR1 LNHDA, CDR2 SQIVND (reference sequence). This CDR3 contains 15 residues. CDR3: CASNPWGGSNEKLFF. CDR3 DNA: TGTGCCAGTAACCCCTGGGGGGGGTCTAATGAAAAACTGTTTTTT.

The rearrangement joins TRBV5-1 to TRBJ2-3, with 10 nucleotides matching TRBD2. The CDR3 length is 16 residues. CDR1 is SGHRS, CDR2 YFSETQ, per germline. The ends lost 1 base at V and 5 bases at J; junction bases unmatched: 7. The CDR3 region has the DNA TGCGCCAGCAGCTTGTGGGGTAGCGGGGGGCAAGATACGCAGTATTTT. Protein product: CASSLWGSGGQDTQYF.

As for this clone: Other nucleotide sequences from this sample produce the same CDR3. The chain couples TRBV6-1 to TRBJ1-1; D might be TRBD1 (6 bases). Germline lookup yields CDR1 MNHNS and CDR2 SASEGT. Trimming left V 4 bases short and J 4 bases short, with 13 bases between. The length of the CDR3 is 14 residues. The CDR3 DNA follows: TGTGCCAGCAGTGTGCGGGGAGGGGGCACTGAAGCTTTCTTT. Translated, it gives CASSVRGGGTEAFF.

The chain joins TRBV4-2 to TRBJ1-1; D is possibly TRBD1 (5 bases). Trimming pared 1 base from V and 6 bases from J, leaving 21 bases between. The CDR3 runs 17 residues. The germline gives CDR1 LGHNA, CDR2 YNFKEQ. The CDR3 DNA reads as TGTGCCAGCAGCCAAGGCCCACGCGGAGGGCGGGGGGCTGAAGCTTTCTTT. As protein: CASSQGPRGGRGAEAFF.

The chain joins TRBV21-1 to TRBJ2-4; the D call TRBD1 from the table was never checked on the DNA. TRBV21-1 is a pseudogene segment. This CDR3 region has 13 residues. CDR3: CASSACGQCGKNF. CDR3 DNA sequence: TGTGCCAGCAGCGCCTGCGGACAGTGTGGAAAGAACTTC.

The V and J genes are TRBV6-1 and TRBJ1-1; D may be TRBD1 (6 bases). Between the trimmed V and J ends, which lost 6 bases and 2 bases, there was a span of 13 bases. This CDR3 spans 14 amino acids. Per germline, CDR1 MNHNS and CDR2 SASEGT. The CDR3 region has the DNA TGTGCCAGCAGCGTCACAGGGAGCAACACTGAAGCTTTCTTT. The encoded protein is CASSVTGSNTEAFF.

This clone was found a few times. The chain carries TRBV4-3 and TRBJ1-1, with no clear D. V was cut by 0 bases and J by 7 bases, with 12 bases left in between. Germline lookup yields CDR1 LGHNA and CDR2 YSLEER. The CDR3 length is 14 residues. CDR3 in amino acids: CASSQETGVLEAFF. CDR3 sequence (DNA): TGCGCCAGCAGCCAAGAAACGGGAGTTCTTGAAGCTTTCTTT.

This chain links TRBV6-5 with TRBJ1-1; possibly TRBD1 for D (5 bases). Germline CDR1 MNHEY, CDR2 SVGAGI. Trimming pared 2 bases from V and 1 base from J, leaving 8 bases between. CDR3 length equals 14 residues. The CDR3 DNA sequence: TGTGCCAGCAGTTACACAGGCCGGAACACTGAAGCTTTCTTT. Translated, it gives CASSYTGRNTEAFF.

A single count supports this clone. The genes are TRBV27 and TRBJ1-5; perhaps TRBD1 as D (5 bases). CDR1 and CDR2 (germline): MNHEY, SMNVEV (reference sequence). The CDR3 spans 15 residues. Trimming pared 0 bases from V and 4 bases from J, leaving 10 bases between. The chain's CDR3 is CASSLSPGGNQPQHF. DNA of the CDR3: TGTGCCAGCAGTTTATCCCCGGGGGGGAATCAGCCCCAGCATTTT.